This is a list of T cell receptor beta chains from one sample in a study of T cell responses to AZD1222 COVID-19 vaccine. Sequenced by immunoSEQ multiplex PCR; TCRdb stores in-frame clones only, minus some. The sample lists some 140,000 clones; around nine tenths were seen once. Sample: peripheral blood, taken on day 0 of AZD1222 vaccination. All receptors derive from an adult in good health. CDR3s include the opening cysteine and the closing phenylalanine or tryptophan. Size is stated for part of the rows, as once, few or many counts, or as a class when the clone is expanded.

clone_size: NA
j_call: TRBJ1-2
v_call: TRBV3-1/TRBV3-2
cdr3_aa: CASSQEEVPNYGYTF

clone_size: NA
j_call: TRBJ1-1
v_call: TRBV30
cdr3_aa: CAWGPLNTEAFF

clone_size: NA
j_call: TRBJ2-5
v_call: TRBV4-1
cdr3_aa: CASSQGLMGTQETQYF

clone_size: NA
j_call: TRBJ2-2
v_call: TRBV18
cdr3_aa: CASSPRRTGGIMNTGELFF

clone_size: NA
j_call: TRBJ2-7
v_call: TRBV30
cdr3_aa: CAWRDFTGSVNYYEQYF

clone_size: NA
j_call: TRBJ2-7
v_call: TRBV25-1
cdr3_aa: CASSSGYEQYF

clone_size: NA
j_call: TRBJ1-3
v_call: TRBV9
cdr3_aa: CASSGSRRLSNSGNTIYF

clone_size: NA
j_call: TRBJ2-7
v_call: TRBV27
cdr3_aa: CASSFGTPHSAYEQYF

clone_size: NA
j_call: TRBJ1-2
v_call: TRBV29-1
cdr3_aa: CSVEEEGYTF

clone_size: NA
j_call: TRBJ2-7
v_call: TRBV6-5
cdr3_aa: CASSWEPYEQYF

clone_size: NA
j_call: TRBJ2-5
v_call: TRBV19
cdr3_aa: CASSAPLAGGGEETQYF

clone_size: NA
j_call: TRBJ2-7
v_call: TRBV3-1/TRBV3-2
cdr3_aa: CASSQNLISIAYEQYF

clone_size: NA
j_call: TRBJ1-2
v_call: TRBV18
cdr3_aa: CASSPPGAQVGGYTF

clone_size: NA
j_call: TRBJ2-5
v_call: TRBV11-3
cdr3_aa: CASSLAWEYGKETQYF

clone_size: NA
j_call: TRBJ1-2
v_call: TRBV30
cdr3_aa: CAWSVLGGHGYTF

clone_size: NA
j_call: TRBJ2-1
v_call: TRBV12-5
cdr3_aa: CASGFSYNEQFF

clone_size: NA
j_call: TRBJ2-7
v_call: TRBV4-2
cdr3_aa: CASSQVGLAGGPYEQYF

clone_size: NA
j_call: TRBJ1-5
v_call: TRBV18
cdr3_aa: CASSPPGPTENQPQHF

clone_size: NA
j_call: TRBJ1-5
v_call: TRBV29-1
cdr3_aa: CSASGSQGNNQPQHF

clone_size: NA
j_call: TRBJ1-3
v_call: TRBV1
cdr3_aa: CTSSQDLGAYGNTIYF

clone_size: once
j_call: TRBJ2-7
v_call: TRBV27
cdr3_aa: CASSSVAGGPYEQYF

clone_size: NA
j_call: TRBJ1-1
v_call: TRBV3-1/TRBV3-2
cdr3_aa: CASSQGGLAFF

clone_size: NA
j_call: TRBJ1-4
v_call: TRBV29-1
cdr3_aa: CSVGGQNEKLFF

clone_size: NA
j_call: TRBJ2-7
v_call: TRBV6-5
cdr3_aa: CASSYSPTSQNEQYF

clone_size: NA
j_call: TRBJ2-5
v_call: TRBV3-1/TRBV3-2
cdr3_aa: CASTRGTGRGETQYF

clone_size: NA
j_call: TRBJ2-2
v_call: TRBV14
cdr3_aa: CASSHVLAGVGELFF

clone_size: NA
j_call: TRBJ2-3
v_call: TRBV7-6
cdr3_aa: CATRALDTDTQYF

clone_size: NA
j_call: TRBJ2-7
v_call: TRBV7-9
cdr3_aa: CASSPVARLSPSEQYF

clone_size: NA
j_call: TRBJ1-4
v_call: TRBV5-6
cdr3_aa: CASSYRDTNEKLFF

clone_size: NA
j_call: TRBJ1-1
v_call: TRBV5-6
cdr3_aa: CASSFWDRVGEAFF

clone_size: NA
j_call: TRBJ1-5
v_call: TRBV6-2/TRBV6-3
cdr3_aa: CASSTPRGPQHF

clone_size: NA
j_call: TRBJ2-5
v_call: TRBV2
cdr3_aa: CASSRDPKTQYF

clone_size: NA
j_call: TRBJ1-4
v_call: TRBV7-7
cdr3_aa: CASSSTGGLGEKLFF

clone_size: NA
j_call: TRBJ1-4
v_call: TRBV14
cdr3_aa: CASSQAAGVFEKLFF

clone_size: NA
j_call: TRBJ1-1
v_call: TRBV25-1
cdr3_aa: CASSTLQGREAFF